Each of the 8 T cell receptor beta chains below was sequenced from the same sample in a study of cytomegalovirus exposure and HLA in healthy donors (dated by TCRdb to about 2017). Libraries came from the immunoSEQ multiplex PCR assay. Sourced from immuneACCESS, this table was stored by TCRdb with only in-frame sequences that have V and J called. A share of the clones is absent; for the studies checked, an unresolved V gene accounts for under half, and the remainder has no known explanation. For this sample there are approximately 90,000 clones; over 85% appear just once. The ten largest clones represent approximately 1.1% of the sample. Sequencing input: PBMCs. The receptors originated from a woman aged 30 to 39 in good health and CMV-seropositive.

In this sample, this clone turned up once. The J gene is TRBJ1-5, the V gene TRBV19; D unclear. The CDR3 has 15 residues. Trimming stripped 2 bases from V and 5 bases from J, with 13 bases between. Germline V gene lookup returns CDR1 LNHDA and CDR2 SQIVND (reference sequence). The CDR3 DNA follows: TGTGCCAGTAGTATATTACGGGGAAACCATCAGCCCCAGCATTTT. Encoded protein: CASSILRGNHQPQHF.

The rearrangement links TRBV28 to TRBJ1-5; D is unclear. Germline values: CDR1 MDHEN, CDR2 SYDVKM. Trimming removed 3 bases from V and 2 bases from J, with 5 bases in between. CDR3 length: 13 residues. The CDR3 DNA reads as TGTGCCAGCAGTTTCGGGGGCAATCAGCCCCAGCATTTT. Protein product: CASSFGGNQPQHF.

V usage is TRBV6-5 and J usage is TRBJ1-1, with unresolved D. The V gene's germline CDR1 is MNHEY and CDR2 SVGAGI. This CDR3 is built from 15 residues. The V gene lost 2 bases and the J gene lost 0 bases, with 10 bases spanning the gap. CDR3 amino acids: CASSYGRQMNTEAFF. In nucleotides, the CDR3 is TGTGCCAGCAGTTACGGCAGACAAATGAACACTGAAGCTTTCTTT.

V and J are TRBV5-1 and TRBJ2-2, with 9 bases matching TRBD1. V was pared by 2 bases and J by 5 bases, with 4 bases of the junction left unmatched. This CDR3 spans 15 amino acids. The V gene's germline CDR1 is SGHRS and CDR2 YFSETQ. Here the CDR3 reads CASSLQGARTGELFF. As DNA, the CDR3 is TGCGCCAGCAGCTTACAGGGGGCGCGGACCGGGGAGCTGTTTTTT.

This clone was observed once. This chain joins TRBV21-1 and TRBJ1-3; the D segment call TRBD1 is taken from the table without a DNA check. TRBV21-1 is flagged as a pseudogene. CDR3 length equals 17 residues. The chain's CDR3 is CASSKGGDRCSGNTIYF. CDR3 sequence (DNA): TGTGCCAGCAGCAAAGGGGGGGACAGATGCTCTGGAAACACCATATATTTT.

The chain joins TRBV6-6 to TRBJ1-2; D unresolved. The germline V and J ends were trimmed by 0 bases and 3 bases, with 8 bases remaining between them. This CDR3 comprises 14 residues. In germline, CDR1 is MNHNY, CDR2 SVGAGI (reference sequence). CDR3 region: CASSYSGQDYGYTF. For the CDR3, the DNA is TGTGCCAGCAGTTACTCGGGTCAGGACTATGGCTACACCTTC.

The chain is built from TRBV5-6 and TRBJ1-2; 10 bases align to TRBD1. Germline CDR1 reads SGHDT; CDR2 reads YYEEEE. V was pared by 4 bases and J by 3 bases, with 6 bases of the junction left unmatched. The CDR3 runs 15 residues. CDR3 sequence: CASSPDRGPHYGYTF. The DNA of the CDR3 is TGTGCCAGCAGCCCCGACAGGGGGCCACACTATGGCTACACCTTC.

This chain links TRBV7-3 with TRBJ2-3; 8 bases agree with TRBD2. V shed 5 bases, J shed 4 bases, and the junction held 8 bases outside the gene matches. The germline gives CDR1 SGHTA, CDR2 FQGTGA. CDR3 length: 15 amino acids. The DNA of the CDR3 is TGTGCCAGCAGCGTGAGCGGGAGCGGGTCAGATACGCAGTATTTT. As protein: CASSVSGSGSDTQYF.